The 6 T cell receptor beta chains below come from one sample, sequenced in a study of tissue T cells after allogeneic stem cell transplantation. Specified time point: mouse harvest day 7 after allogeneic transplant. The graft held 10^6 splenic CD5+ T cells and 10^7 T-cell-depleted bone marrow cells. TCRdb's table, derived via immunoSEQ multiplex PCR, lists solely in-frame clones and lacks some. This sample has 8,000 to 8,500 clones; about 48% occur once, and the top ten carry around 7%. The sample taken for sequencing was gut tissue. The receptors stem from a female BALB/c mouse given C57BL/6 T cells with graft-versus-host disease after an allogeneic hematopoietic cell transplant.

There are a few counts of this clone. Gene and germline names: mouse. Coverage ceases 1 residue before the CDR3 finishes, and the germline J gene fills in the end. This chain connects TRBV1 to TRBJ2-5; 8 nucleotides align to TRBD2. CDR1 is NSQYPW and CDR2 is LRSPGD in the germline V gene (reference sequence). V lost 3 bases and J lost 6; bases outside the gene matches: 2. The CDR3 runs to 13 residues. Here the CDR3 reads CTCSANWGDTQYF. Partial CDR3 DNA: TGCACCTGCAGTGCGAACTGGGGGGACACCCAGTAC.

To note about this clone: Mouse germline and gene names are used. The read ends 1 residue early relative to the CDR3; the germline J gene fills the gap. This rearrangement joins TRBV13-2 to TRBJ2-4, with 8 bases fitting TRBD2. J was trimmed by 0 bases and V by 2 bases; bases with no gene match: 2. The CDR3 loop spans 15 amino acids. Germline lookup yields CDR1 NNHNN and CDR2 SYGAGS (reference sequence). The DNA read from the CDR3 is TGTGCCAGCGGTGACTGGGGGGCGAGTCAAAACACCTTGTAC. Its protein is CASGDWGASQNTLY. In full, the CDR3 reads CASGDWGASQNTLYF.

This clone has more than one count but fewer than ten. Mouse gene names apply. The CDR3 end lies 1 residue beyond the end of the read and is filled in from the germline J gene. The chain uses TRBV29 and TRBJ1-1, with 8 positions matching TRBD1. Germline loops: CDR1 MSHET, CDR2 SYDVDS. The CDR3 runs 11 residues. V was clipped by 7 bases and J by 6 bases; unmatched bases: 1. CDR3: CASTGQAEVFF. The DNA read from the CDR3 is TGTGCTAGCACGGGACAGGCAGAAGTCTTC.

A remark on this clone: The gene names here belong to mouse. The read is 1 residue too short to cover the CDR3 end, so that end is filled in from the germline J gene. The J gene is TRBJ2-7, the V gene TRBV23. Germline V gene sequence: CDR1 KGHTA, CDR2 FQNQQP. This CDR3 has 15 residues. Incomplete CDR3 DNA: TGCTCCAGCAGTCAATCCTTGGCGAGCTCCTATGAACAGTAC. Translation: CSSSQSLASSYEQY. The CDR3 as a whole reads CSSSQSLASSYEQYF.

As for this clone: Gene names are mouse gene names. The read ends 1 residue shy of where the CDR3 ends; the end is completed using the germline J gene. The genes are TRBV12-2 and TRBJ2-7, with 10 bases matching TRBD1. This CDR3 is 13 amino acids long. Germline CDR1 reads SGHLS; CDR2 reads HYDKME. J lost 7 bases, V lost 2 bases, and 4 bases had no gene match. The CDR3 is CASSRDRGSEQYF. CDR3 DNA (partial): TGTGCCAGCTCTCGGGACAGGGGTAGCGAACAGTAC.

Comments on this clone: The gene symbols are mouse symbols. Coverage ceases 1 residue before the CDR3 finishes, and the germline J gene fills in the end. This sequence joins TRBV1 and TRBJ2-1, with 10 bases aligning to TRBD1. CDR1 is NSQYPW, CDR2 LRSPGD, per germline (reference sequence). Trimming at V came to 0 bases and at J to 7 bases, leaving 3 bases not matched to a gene. The CDR3 is 15 residues long. CDR3 DNA, as far as it was read: TGCACCTGCAGTGCAGATAAGACAGGGGGCGCTGAGCAGTTC. Translation: CTCSADKTGGAEQF. The whole CDR3 is CTCSADKTGGAEQFF.